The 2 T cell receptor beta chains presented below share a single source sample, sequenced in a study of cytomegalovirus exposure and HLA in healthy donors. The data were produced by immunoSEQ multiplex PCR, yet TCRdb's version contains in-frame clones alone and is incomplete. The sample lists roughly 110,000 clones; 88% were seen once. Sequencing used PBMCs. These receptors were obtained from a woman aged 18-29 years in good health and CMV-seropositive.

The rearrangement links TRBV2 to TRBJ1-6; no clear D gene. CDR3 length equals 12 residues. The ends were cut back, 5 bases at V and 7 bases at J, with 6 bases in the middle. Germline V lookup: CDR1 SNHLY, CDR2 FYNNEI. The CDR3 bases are TGTGCCAGCAGTCCAGAAAATTCACCCCTCCACTTT. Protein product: CASSPENSPLHF.

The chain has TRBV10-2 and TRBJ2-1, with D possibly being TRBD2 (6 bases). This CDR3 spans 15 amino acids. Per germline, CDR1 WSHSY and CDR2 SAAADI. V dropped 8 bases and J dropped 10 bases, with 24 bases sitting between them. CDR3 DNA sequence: TGCGCCAGCGGAAGACTAGGAAGGCACGCTGGGGAGCAGTTCTTC. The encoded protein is CASGRLGRHAGEQFF.